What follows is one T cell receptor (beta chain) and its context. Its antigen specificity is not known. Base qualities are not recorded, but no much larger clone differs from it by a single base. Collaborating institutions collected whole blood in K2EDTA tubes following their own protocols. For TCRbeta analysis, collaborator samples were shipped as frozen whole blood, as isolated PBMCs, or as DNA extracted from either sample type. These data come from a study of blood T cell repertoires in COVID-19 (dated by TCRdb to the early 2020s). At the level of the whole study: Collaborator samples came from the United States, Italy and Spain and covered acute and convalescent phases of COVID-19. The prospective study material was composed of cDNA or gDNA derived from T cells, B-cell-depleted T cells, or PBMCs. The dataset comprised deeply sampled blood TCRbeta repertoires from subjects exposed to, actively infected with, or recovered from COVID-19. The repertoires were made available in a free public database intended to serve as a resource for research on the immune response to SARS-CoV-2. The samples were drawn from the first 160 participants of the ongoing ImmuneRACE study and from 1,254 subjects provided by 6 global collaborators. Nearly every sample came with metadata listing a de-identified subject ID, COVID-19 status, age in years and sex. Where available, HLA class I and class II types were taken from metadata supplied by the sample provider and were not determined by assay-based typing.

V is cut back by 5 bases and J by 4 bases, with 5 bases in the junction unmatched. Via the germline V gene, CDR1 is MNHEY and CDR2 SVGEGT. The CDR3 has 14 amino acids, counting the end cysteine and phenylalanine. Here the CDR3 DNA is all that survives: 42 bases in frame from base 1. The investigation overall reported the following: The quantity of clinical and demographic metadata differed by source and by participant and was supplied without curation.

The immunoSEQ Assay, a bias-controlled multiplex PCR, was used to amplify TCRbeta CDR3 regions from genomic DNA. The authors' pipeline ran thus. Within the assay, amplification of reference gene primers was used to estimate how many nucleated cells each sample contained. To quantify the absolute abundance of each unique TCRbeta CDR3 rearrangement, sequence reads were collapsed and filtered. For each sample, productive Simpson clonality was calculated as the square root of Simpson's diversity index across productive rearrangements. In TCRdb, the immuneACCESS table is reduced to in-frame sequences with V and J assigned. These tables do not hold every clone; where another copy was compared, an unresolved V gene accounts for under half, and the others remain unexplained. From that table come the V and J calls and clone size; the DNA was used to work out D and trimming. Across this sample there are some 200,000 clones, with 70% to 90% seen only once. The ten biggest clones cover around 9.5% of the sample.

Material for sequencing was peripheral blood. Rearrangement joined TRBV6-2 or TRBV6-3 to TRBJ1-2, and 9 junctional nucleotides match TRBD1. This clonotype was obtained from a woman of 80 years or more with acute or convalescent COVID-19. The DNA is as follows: TGTGCCAGCAGTCACAGGGGGCCCCTCTATGGCTACACCTTC. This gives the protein CASSHRGPLYGYTF.